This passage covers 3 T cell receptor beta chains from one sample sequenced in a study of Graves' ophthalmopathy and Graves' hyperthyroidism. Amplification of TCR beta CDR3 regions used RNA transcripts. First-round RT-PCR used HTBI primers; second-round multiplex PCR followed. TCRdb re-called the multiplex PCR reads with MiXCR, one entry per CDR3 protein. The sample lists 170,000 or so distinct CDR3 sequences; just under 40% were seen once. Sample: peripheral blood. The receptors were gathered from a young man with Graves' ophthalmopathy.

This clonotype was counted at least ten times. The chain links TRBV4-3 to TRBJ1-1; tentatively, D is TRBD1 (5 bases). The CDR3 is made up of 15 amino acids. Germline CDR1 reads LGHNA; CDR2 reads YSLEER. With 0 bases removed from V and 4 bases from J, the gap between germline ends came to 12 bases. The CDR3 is CASSQEIGTRTEAFF. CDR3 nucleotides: TGCGCCAGCAGCCAAGAGATAGGGACTCGCACTGAAGCTTTCTTT.

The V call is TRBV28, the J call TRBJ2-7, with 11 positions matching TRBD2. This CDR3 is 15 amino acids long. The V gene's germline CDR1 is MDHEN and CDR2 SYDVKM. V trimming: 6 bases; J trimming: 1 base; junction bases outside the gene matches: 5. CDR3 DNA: TGTGCCAGCAGGGGACTAGCGGCCCAATCCTACGAGCAGTACTTC. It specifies CASRGLAAQSYEQYF.

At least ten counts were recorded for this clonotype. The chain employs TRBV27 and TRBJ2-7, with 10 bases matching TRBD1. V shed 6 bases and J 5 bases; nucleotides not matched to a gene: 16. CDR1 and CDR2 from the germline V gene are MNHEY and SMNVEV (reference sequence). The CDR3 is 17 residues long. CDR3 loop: CASSPGTGVGRSHEQYF. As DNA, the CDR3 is TGTGCCAGCAGCCCCGGGACAGGGGTTGGGCGTAGTCACGAGCAGTACTTC.